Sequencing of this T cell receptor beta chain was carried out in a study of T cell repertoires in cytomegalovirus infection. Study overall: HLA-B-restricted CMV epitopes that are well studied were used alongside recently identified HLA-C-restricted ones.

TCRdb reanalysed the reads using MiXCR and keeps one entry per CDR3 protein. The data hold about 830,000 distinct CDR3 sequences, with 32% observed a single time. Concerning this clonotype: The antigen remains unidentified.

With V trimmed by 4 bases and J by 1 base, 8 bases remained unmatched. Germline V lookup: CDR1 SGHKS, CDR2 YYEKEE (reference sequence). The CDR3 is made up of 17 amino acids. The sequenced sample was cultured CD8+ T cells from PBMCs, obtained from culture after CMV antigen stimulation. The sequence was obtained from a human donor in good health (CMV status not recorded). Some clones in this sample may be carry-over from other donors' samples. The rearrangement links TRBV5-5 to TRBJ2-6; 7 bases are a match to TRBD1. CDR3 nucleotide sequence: TGTGCCAGCAGCACTTGGACAGGTCGGTCTGGGGCCAACGTCCTGACTTTC. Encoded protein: CASSTWTGRSGANVLTF. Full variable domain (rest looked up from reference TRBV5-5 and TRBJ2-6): DAGVTQSPTHLIKTRGQQVTLRCSPISGHKSVSWYQQVLGQGPQFIFQYYEKEERGRGNFPDRFSARQFPNYSSELNVNALLLGDSALYLCASSTWTGRSGANVLTFGAGSRLTVL.